What follows describes a single T cell receptor beta chain. Its antigen is unknown. This sample was included in a study of cytotoxic CD8 clonotypes in ibrutinib-treated CLL. Findings and limits, study-wide: Pretreatment clonality was elevated relative to age-matched healthy donors and paralleled circulating CD8+ T-cell counts. Whereas clonality rose at ibrutinib response, it declined toward baseline at progression.

Only in-frame clones appear in the TCRdb table, and some are missing; sequencing was by immunoSEQ multiplex PCR. The sample lists 250,000 to 350,000 clones; 60% to 80% were seen once. With 0 bases removed from V and 4 bases from J, the gap between germline ends came to 8 bases. This CDR3 region has 13 residues. The V gene's germline CDR1 is SGDLS and CDR2 YYNGEE. Sequences were derived from PBMCs, sampled at disease progression, from a patient treated with ibrutinib. The receptor was isolated from a human donor with chronic lymphocytic leukemia. The chain employs TRBV9 and TRBJ2-7; D is unresolved. CDR3 protein: CASSVAHGYEQYF. CDR3 nucleotide sequence: TGTGCCAGCAGCGTAGCACACGGGTACGAGCAGTACTTC.